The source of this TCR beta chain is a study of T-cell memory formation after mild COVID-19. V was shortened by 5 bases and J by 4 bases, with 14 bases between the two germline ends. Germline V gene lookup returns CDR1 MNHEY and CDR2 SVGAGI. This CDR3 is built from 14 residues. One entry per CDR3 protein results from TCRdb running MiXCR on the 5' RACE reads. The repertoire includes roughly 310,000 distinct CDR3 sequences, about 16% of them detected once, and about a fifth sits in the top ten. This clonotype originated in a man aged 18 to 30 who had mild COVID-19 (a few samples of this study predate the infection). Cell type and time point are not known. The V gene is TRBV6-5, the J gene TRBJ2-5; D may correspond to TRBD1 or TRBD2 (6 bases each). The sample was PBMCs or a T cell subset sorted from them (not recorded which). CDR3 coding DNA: TGTGCCAGCAGTGCCTCCGGGGGCTTAGAGACCCAGTACTTC. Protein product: CASSASGGLETQYF.